The subject of this entry is one TCR beta chain. Its antigen has not been determined. Nothing much larger sits one base from this clone, and base qualities are not available. Receptor amplification or capture employed the immunoSEQ multiplex PCR assay. A mixture of 60 forward primers for TCR Vbeta segments and 13 reverse primers for TCR Jbeta segments was used in the multiplex PCR. The CDR3 region of rearranged TCR beta genes was amplified from genomic DNA by a multiplex PCR assay. Amplified TCR beta libraries were sequenced as 87-base-pair reads on the Illumina HiSeq System. Turning to the authors' computational methods: A later analysis tallied 70 million to 100 million unique TCR beta chains across the 700 or so repertoires, and some 10 million of those chains were shared by two or more donors. To remove PCR and sequencing errors, raw reads were error-corrected and collapsed into unique sequences using a nearest-neighbor algorithm that merged closely related sequences. Alignment of CDR3 sequences to IMGT reference sequences was used to assign V, D and J gene segments. For a sequence to be retained, a match of at least six nucleotides to both a V gene segment and a J gene segment was required. Rearrangements were classified as productive when the CDR3 lacked stop codons and remained in frame with V and J, and all other rearrangements were classified as non-productive. CDR3 was defined according to IMGT convention as the region running from the second conserved V-encoded cysteine to the conserved J-encoded phenylalanine. Sequences without an unambiguous match to a single V gene segment were excluded from the earlier analysis of about 600 of the donors. In an earlier analysis of 587 of the donors, a V segment was called functional when productive rearrangements were above 56.7%, and segregating when the standard deviation between donors exceeded 5%. A statistical classification framework was built for diagnosing cytomegalovirus status from the catalog of TCR beta chain sequences. A later analysis assigned V and J genes by comparing TCR nucleotide sequences with IMGT/GENE-DB human TR gene sequences. Using the TCRdist pipeline, a later analysis assigned CDR3 sequences along with most-parsimonious VDJ recombination scenarios. A later analysis defined each TCR beta chain by its CDR3 amino acid sequence plus V-gene family, and excluded reads lacking a unique V-gene family. To address suspected cross-contamination and a sequencing artifact, a later analysis removed a few hundred highly shared, low-generation-probability nucleotide sequences. A later analysis calculated a clonal expansion index for each public chain from normalized within-repertoire ranks of inferred template counts. Generation probabilities in a later analysis came from a VDJ recombination model fitted to out-of-frame rearrangements, and those results were checked against IGoR. In a later analysis, TCR-TCR, TCR-HLA and TCR-CMV co-occurrence was scored with hypergeometric tests, and a repertoire-size bias correction was applied to TCR pairs. To estimate false discovery rates, a later analysis permuted the HLA or CMV assignments 20 times. In a later analysis, co-occurring TCRs were grouped using DBSCAN, and TCRdist sequence similarity was added for clustering within HLA-allele-positive subsets. Repertoires with fewer than 30,000 or more than 120,000 public chains, plus five repertoires with anomalous nucleotide sharing, were excluded from co-occurrence clustering. TCRdb mirrors the immuneACCESS table, restricted to in-frame sequences. Some clones are absent from its copies; in checked studies, under half trace to an unresolved V gene, and the reason for the others is unknown. V, J and clone size derive from that table, while D and trimming were established from the DNA sequence. In all, the sample holds 85,000 to 95,000 clones, and 70% to 85% of those were seen once. The ten biggest clones cover approximately 5% of the sample.

The cohort was made up of roughly 670 healthy bone marrow donors. All cohort members were sampled while nominally healthy, although unrecorded immune exposures were likely present. The donor was CMV seropositive and belonged to the group of 250 to 300 seropositive cohort members. A peripheral blood sample was provided by each donor, and peripheral blood mononuclear cells were used for TCR beta sequencing. The Qiagen DNeasy Blood Extraction Kit was used to extract genomic DNA from the blood cell samples. The data stem from a study of cytomegalovirus exposure and HLA in healthy donors (dated by TCRdb to 2015 to 2018). Describing the broader study: In an earlier analysis of under 600 of the donors, about 260 Gb of sequence data and 100 million or so unique TCR beta sequences from 150 million to 200 million T cells were reported. Donor age, sex, ethnicity and CMV serostatus were collected together with the repertoire data. In an earlier analysis of around 540 of the donors, high-throughput TCR beta sequencing was used to judge whether each TCR beta V gene segment behaved as functional or pseudogenic. In addition to the first cohort of 666 subjects, a separate validation cohort of under 150 different subjects was used. A later analysis re-examined previously published TCR beta repertoires from just over 650 donors and added high-resolution HLA genotyping to investigate patterns of TCR occurrence. An early release covering roughly 640 HLA-typed donors comprised approximately 290 gigabases of sequencing data and approximately 85 million unique TCR sequences. Every repertoire in the discovery cohort had been generated on one and the same sequencing platform. Among roughly 400 genotyped donors of the cohort, an average of about 240,000 unique TCR beta nucleotide sequences were sequenced per donor, roughly a sixth of them non-productive. About five DR-DQ haplotypes were treated as single units for association and clustering because of strong linkage in the cohort. The study combined high-throughput TCR immunosequencing, statistical association of individual TCRs with disease status, and machine learning to predict cytomegalovirus infection status. Both class I and class II loci were covered by HLA typing, at four-digit resolution. Genome-wide SNP genotypes for about 65% of the 666 donors were used in a later genetic analysis, which treated that subset as a discovery cohort. Typing coverage differed by locus: A, B, C, DRB1 and DQB1 were typed in about 620-640 donors, DQA1 in about 510, DPA1 in some 570, and DPB1 in about 450. The T cell repertoires of several hundred subjects were profiled by immunosequencing and related to cytomegalovirus serostatus. The study aimed to test whether cataloging public T cell receptors could reveal signatures of past pathogen exposure. Of the 300 to 400 genotyped donors, about 80% fell in the genetic ancestry cluster associated with self-reported Caucasian donors. The later analysis used no new phenotypic data to find candidate immune exposures, relying instead on TCR beta sequences and their occurrence across donors. The research as a whole found: Because HLA typing was unavailable for some donors at each locus, only the typed subset was used in association tests. The earlier analysis of 587 of the donors excluded about 16 rarely observed V segments, including chromosome 9 orphons, because counts were too low. In a later analysis, TCR association rates were found to vary across HLA loci, with the most associated TCRs seen for DRB1 alleles and the fewest for HLA-C alleles. A few of the identified cytomegalovirus-associated TCR beta chains were confirmed in vitro to be specific for cytomegalovirus antigens. The sequencing pipeline was judged likely to have produced a cluster of highly shared sequence variants as a technical artifact. At a false discovery rate of 0.05, a later analysis linked some 17,000 TCR beta sequences to specific HLA alleles. Most CMV-associated TCR beta chains appeared to be HLA-restricted in a later analysis, and the HLA associations seemed to be driven largely by CMV exposure. A total of around 150 TCR beta chains were listed by the study as associated with cytomegalovirus. In this cohort, only TCR beta chains were sequenced, and detectable features were limited by the absence of alpha or paired-chain data. Sequencing depth was assumed to be roughly uniform across donors in the presence/absence analyses, though that assumption may not hold. In an earlier analysis of about 550 of the donors, most TCR beta V segments were observed in productive rearrangements about 87% or about 30% of the time, broadly matching IMGT annotations. The only immune exposure information available for the cohort was CMV serostatus. Some IMGT-functional V segments, including TRBV6-2 and TRBV6-3, could not be distinguished by the 87-base-pair reads and were therefore excluded. According to a later analysis, parvovirus B19, influenza, CMV and Epstein-Barr virus appeared linked to several top co-occurrence clusters. While some public TCRs were present in many individuals, most TCR sequences turned up only very rarely across donors. In a later genetic analysis, fewer N-insertions in productive TCRs were reported among donors in an Asian-associated ancestry cluster than the roughly 700-donor mean. A further reported finding was that TCR beta sequences accurately predicted the HLA-A and HLA-B alleles for most subjects in the first cohort. The classifier was reported to diagnose cytomegalovirus status with high specificity and sensitivity in both the original cohort and the validation cohort. When HLA alleles, especially DR and DQ, strongly co-occurred, TCR associations were difficult to assign to individual alleles. An association between a missense DCLRE1C variant and V-gene and J-gene trimming of TCR beta chains was found in a later genetic analysis and replicated in an independent cohort. Correlated functional status among segregating V segments might be attributable to linkage disequilibrium, but an unknown experimental factor could not be ruled out. According to the authors, the approach could potentially be generalized to other disease states and immunological phenotypes. Compared with equally common non-associated chains, HLA-associated TCR beta chains in a later analysis were more clonally expanded and had lower generation probabilities.

The germline V gene yields SGDLS for CDR1 and YYNGEE for CDR2. V is cut by 1 base and J by 5 bases, and the space between the germline ends is 12 bases. Including the terminal cysteine and phenylalanine, the CDR3 comprises 14 residues. The read is trimmed to its CDR3 DNA, 42 bases read in frame from base 1. The V and J segments used are TRBV9 and TRBJ1-1, and perhaps TRBD1 as D gene, on 5 matching bases. This receptor was identified in a man aged 25-40 years in good health and CMV-seropositive. The sample was PBMCs. CDR3 loop: CASSVSGGRTEAFF. The nucleotides read TGTGCCAGCAGCGTATCCGGGGGTAGGACTGAAGCTTTCTTT.